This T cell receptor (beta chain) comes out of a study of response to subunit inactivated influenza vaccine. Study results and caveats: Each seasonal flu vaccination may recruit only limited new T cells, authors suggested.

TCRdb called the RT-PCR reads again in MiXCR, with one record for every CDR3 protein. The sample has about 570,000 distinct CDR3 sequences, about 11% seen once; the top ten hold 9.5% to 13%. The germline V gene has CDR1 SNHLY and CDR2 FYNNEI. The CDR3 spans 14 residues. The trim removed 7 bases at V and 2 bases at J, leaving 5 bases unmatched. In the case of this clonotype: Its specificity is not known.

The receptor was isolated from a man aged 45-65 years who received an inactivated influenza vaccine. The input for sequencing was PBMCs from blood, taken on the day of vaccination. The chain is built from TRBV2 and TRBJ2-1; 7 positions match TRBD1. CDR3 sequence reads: CASTPGTAYNEQFF. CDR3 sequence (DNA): TGTGCCAGCACACCCGGGACAGCCTACAATGAGCAGTTCTTC.